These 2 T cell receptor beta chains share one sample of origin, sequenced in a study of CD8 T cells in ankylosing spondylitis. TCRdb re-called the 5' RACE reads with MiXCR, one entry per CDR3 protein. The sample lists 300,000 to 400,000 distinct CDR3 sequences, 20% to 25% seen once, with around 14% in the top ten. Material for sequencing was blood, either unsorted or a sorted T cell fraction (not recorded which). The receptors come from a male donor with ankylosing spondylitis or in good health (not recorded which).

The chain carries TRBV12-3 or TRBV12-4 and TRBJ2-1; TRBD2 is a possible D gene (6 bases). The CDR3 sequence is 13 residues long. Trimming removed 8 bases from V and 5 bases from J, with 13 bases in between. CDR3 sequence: CASGGEGDNEQFF. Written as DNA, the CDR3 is TGTGCCAGCGGCGGGGAAGGAGACAATGAGCAGTTCTTC.

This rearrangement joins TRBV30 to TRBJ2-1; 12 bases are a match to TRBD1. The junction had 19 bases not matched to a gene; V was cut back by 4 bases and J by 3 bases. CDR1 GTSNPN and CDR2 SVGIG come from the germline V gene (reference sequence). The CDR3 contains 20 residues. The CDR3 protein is CAWTQAGTGGVRVLYNEQFF. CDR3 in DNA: TGTGCCTGGACCCAAGCCGGGACAGGGGGCGTGAGGGTGCTCTACAATGAGCAGTTCTTC. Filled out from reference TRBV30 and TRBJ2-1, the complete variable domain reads SQTIHQWPATLVQPVGSPLSLECTVEGTSNPNLYWYRQAAGRGLQLLFYSVGIGQISSEVPQNLSASRPQDRQFILSSKKLLLSDSGFYLCAWTQAGTGGVRVLYNEQFFGPGTRLTVL.